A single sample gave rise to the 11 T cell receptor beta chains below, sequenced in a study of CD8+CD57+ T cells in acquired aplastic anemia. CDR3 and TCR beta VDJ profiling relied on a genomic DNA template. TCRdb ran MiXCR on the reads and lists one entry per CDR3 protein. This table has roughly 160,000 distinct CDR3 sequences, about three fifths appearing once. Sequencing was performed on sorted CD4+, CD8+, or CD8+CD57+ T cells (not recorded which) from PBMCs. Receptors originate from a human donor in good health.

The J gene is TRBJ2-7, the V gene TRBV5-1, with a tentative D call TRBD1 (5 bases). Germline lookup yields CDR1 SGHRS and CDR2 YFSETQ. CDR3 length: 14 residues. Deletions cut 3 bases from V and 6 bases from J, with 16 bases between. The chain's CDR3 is CASSSIAGFGEQYF. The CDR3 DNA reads TGCGCCAGCAGCTCGATCGCAGGGTTCGGCGAGCAGTACTTC.

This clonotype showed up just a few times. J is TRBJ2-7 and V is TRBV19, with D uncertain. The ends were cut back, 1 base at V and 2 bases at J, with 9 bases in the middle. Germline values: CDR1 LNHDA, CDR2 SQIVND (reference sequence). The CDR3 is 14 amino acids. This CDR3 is CASSIGAFPYEQYF. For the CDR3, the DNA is TGTGCCAGTAGTATAGGTGCCTTCCCCTACGAGCAGTACTTC.

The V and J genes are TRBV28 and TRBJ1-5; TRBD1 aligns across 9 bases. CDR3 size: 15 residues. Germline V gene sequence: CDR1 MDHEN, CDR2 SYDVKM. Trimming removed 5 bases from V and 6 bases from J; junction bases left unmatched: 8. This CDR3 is CASSEQGATLQPQHF. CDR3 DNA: TGTGCCAGCAGTGAACAGGGGGCGACCCTTCAGCCCCAGCATTTT. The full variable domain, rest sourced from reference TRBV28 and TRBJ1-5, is DVKVTQSSRYLVKRTGEKVFLECVQDMDHENMFWYRQDPGLGLRLIYFSYDVKMKEKGDIPEGYSVSREKKERFSLILESASTNQTSMYLCASSEQGATLQPQHFGDGTRLSIL.

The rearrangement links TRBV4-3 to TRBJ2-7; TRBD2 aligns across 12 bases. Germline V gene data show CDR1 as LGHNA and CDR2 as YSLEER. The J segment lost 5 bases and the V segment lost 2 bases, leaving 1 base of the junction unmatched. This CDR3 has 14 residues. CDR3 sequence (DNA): TGCGCCAGCAGCCAACCTAGCGGGGGGGACGAGCAGTACTTC. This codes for CASSQPSGGDEQYF.

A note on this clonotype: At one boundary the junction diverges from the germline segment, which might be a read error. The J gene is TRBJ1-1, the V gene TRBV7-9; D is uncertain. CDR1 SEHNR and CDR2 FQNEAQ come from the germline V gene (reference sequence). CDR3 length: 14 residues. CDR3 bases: TGTGCCGGCAGCCCCTTGGCAGTGAACACTGAAGCTTTCTTT. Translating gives CAGSPLAVNTEAFF.

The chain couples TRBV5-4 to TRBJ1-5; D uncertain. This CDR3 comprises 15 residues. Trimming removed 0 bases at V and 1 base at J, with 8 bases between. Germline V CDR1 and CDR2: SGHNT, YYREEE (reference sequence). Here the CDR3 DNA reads TGTGCCAGCAGCTTGGCGGGGTCAAGCAATCAGCCCCAGCATTTT. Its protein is CASSLAGSSNQPQHF.

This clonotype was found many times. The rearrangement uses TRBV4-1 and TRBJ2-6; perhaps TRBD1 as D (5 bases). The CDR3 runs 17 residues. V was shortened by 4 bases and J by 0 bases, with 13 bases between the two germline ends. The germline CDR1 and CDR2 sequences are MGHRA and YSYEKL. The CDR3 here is CASSLQNRPSGANVLTF. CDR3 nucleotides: TGCGCCAGCAGCCTACAGAACAGGCCCTCTGGGGCCAACGTCCTGACTTTC.

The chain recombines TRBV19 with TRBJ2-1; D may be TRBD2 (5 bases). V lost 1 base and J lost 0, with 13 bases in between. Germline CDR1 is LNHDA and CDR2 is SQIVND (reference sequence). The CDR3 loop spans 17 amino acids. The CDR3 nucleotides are TGTGCCAGTAGTATAGCCCCGGACTCCCGCTCCTACAATGAGCAGTTCTTC. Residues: CASSIAPDSRSYNEQFF.

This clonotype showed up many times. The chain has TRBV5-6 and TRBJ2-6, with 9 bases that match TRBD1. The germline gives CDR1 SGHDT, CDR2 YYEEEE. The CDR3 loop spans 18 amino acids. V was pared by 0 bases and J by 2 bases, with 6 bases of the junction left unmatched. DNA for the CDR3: TGTGCCAGCAGCTTGGAAGGGACAGGGTACGCTGGGGCCAACGTCCTGACTTTC. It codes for CASSLEGTGYAGANVLTF.

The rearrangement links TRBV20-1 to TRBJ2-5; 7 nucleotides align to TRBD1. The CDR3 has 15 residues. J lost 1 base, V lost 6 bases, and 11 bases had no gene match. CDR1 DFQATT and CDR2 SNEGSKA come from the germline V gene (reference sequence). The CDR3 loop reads CSAPPGTDPQETQYF. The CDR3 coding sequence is TGCAGTGCCCCGCCCGGGACAGACCCCCAAGAGACCCAGTACTTC.

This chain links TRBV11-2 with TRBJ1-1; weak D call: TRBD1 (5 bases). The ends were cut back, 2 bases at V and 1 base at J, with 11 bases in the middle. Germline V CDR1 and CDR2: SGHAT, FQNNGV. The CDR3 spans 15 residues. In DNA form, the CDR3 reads TGTGCCAGCAGCTTACGGTTGGGGCCGAACACTGAAGCTTTCTTT. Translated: CASSLRLGPNTEAFF.